The rows below give T cell receptor beta chains drawn from one sample of a study of post-analysis software for immune sequencing data. TCRdb itself ran the PCR reads through MiXCR, one entry per CDR3 protein. The sample holds 800,000 to 950,000 distinct CDR3 sequences, around 53% seen once. What was sequenced was blood. The receptors derive from a girl between 5 and 17 years old with multiple sclerosis. Both conserved end residues are trimmed from each CDR3. Clone size is stated in some rows and not others, as once, few, many or a class when expanded.

V,size,CDR3
TRBV25-1,few,ASRETKGPDTQY
TRBV29-1,.,SSAGGAFSPYNEQF
TRBV11-3,.,ASSLALGGAGGWNEQF
TRBV20-1,few,SARDGTGYGYT
TRBV6-4,.,ASRDGLNTDTQY
TRBV7-9,once,ASSPNRGGANEQF
TRBV18,few,ASSPRQGATEKLF
TRBV3-1,.,ASSHSGLSSYEQY
TRBV7-9,.,ASSRSPGQRTTQY
TRBV7-2,.,ASSLEASGKMRDTQY
TRBV5-1,few,ASSLASLGKETQY
TRBV20-1,few,SARGAAPGEQY
TRBV20-1,.,SAGDRGQSYEQY
TRBV29-1,few,SETVHNEQF
TRBV12-3/TRBV12-4,few,ASSFGLVTNEQF
TRBV7-6,.,ASSLYQEREQY
TRBV12-5,.,ASGLVAGTGGSEQY
TRBV6-5,few,ASSSLTSGRYNEQF
TRBV20-1,.,SAPTGSSGANVLT
TRBV12-3/TRBV12-4,.,ASSLGQLTYGYT
TRBV10-1,.,ASSDSGGKAKNIQY